The clone carrying this T cell receptor beta chain showed up just a few times. Its specificity is unknown. From the 5' RACE reads, TCRdb called clonotypes with MiXCR, one entry per CDR3 protein. The sample records some 200,000 distinct CDR3 sequences, 7.3% being singletons. The data were obtained in a study of CD8 T cells in ankylosing spondylitis. Study-level findings and limits: Previously reported in reactive arthritis synovial fluid and blood were some of the motif variants. A motif of under ten highly homologous TCR beta variants was seen as apparently characteristic of ankylosing spondylitis blood.

Trimming cost V 5 bases and J 5 bases, with 19 bases left between them. The germline V gene encodes CDR1 SGHAT and CDR2 FQNNGV. CDR3 size: 16 residues. This receptor was identified in a male donor with ankylosing spondylitis. This chain uses TRBV11-2 with TRBJ2-1, with a weak D call TRBD2 (6 bases). Sequenced: blood, either unsorted or a sorted T cell fraction (not recorded which). This CDR3 is CASSPGPGRGDNEQFF. The DNA for the CDR3 is TGTGCCAGCAGCCCGGGACCCGGGAGAGGTGACAATGAGCAGTTCTTC.